This T cell receptor beta chain was captured in a study of blood T cell repertoires in COVID-19. Study summary: Researchers got acute and convalescent COVID-19 samples from the United States, Italy and Spain. Nucleic acid was either cDNA or gDNA, and it came from T cells, B-cell-depleted T cells, or PBMCs.

From germline, CDR1 is SGDLS and CDR2 YYNGEE. This CDR3 region has 15 residues. Trimming at V came to 3 bases and at J to 6 bases, leaving 11 bases not matched to a gene. In the source study's methods: Reference gene primer amplification gave nucleated cell count estimates. Sequenced by immunoSEQ multiplex PCR; TCRdb stores in-frame clones only, minus some. V, J and clone size reflect that table, while D and trimming were determined from the DNA. The top ten hold more than 0.25% of the sample, which has approximately 670,000 clones, approximately 90% seen once. The gene calls are TRBV9 and TRBJ2-7, with TRBD1 matching 8 bases. The sequence was obtained from a woman under 30 with acute or convalescent COVID-19. The source material was peripheral blood. The CDR3 loop reads CASSGGRGRFGEQYF. DNA for the CDR3: TGTGCCAGCAGCGGAGGCAGGGGGCGATTTGGCGAGCAGTACTTC. The full variable domain, rest sourced from reference TRBV9 and TRBJ2-7, is DSGVTQTPKHLITATGQRVTLRCSPRSGDLSVYWYQQSLDQGLQFLIQYYNGEERAKGNILERFSAQQFPDLHSELNLSSLELGDSALYFCASSGGRGRFGEQYFGPGTRLTVT.